This T cell receptor (beta chain) emerged from a study of beta chain features in type 1 diabetes. Study-wide background: Cells sorted and examined across all samples totaled around 110,000,000. Overall study results and limits: Fewer insertions but more deletions were seen at VDJ junctions in type 1 diabetes patients. Any HLA-type effect on TCRB rearrangement remained unresolved here. cDNA-based reads could over-represent cells with high TCR expression.

About this clone: Its antigen is still unknown.

Every bit of the isolated RNA underwent reverse transcription, so sequencing read expressed TCRB transcripts. Repertoires were generated with immunoSEQ multiplex PCR, while TCRdb's copy carries only in-frame clones and drops some. The table lists about 130,000 clones, about a tenth of them singletons. The length of the CDR3 is 15 residues. In germline, CDR1 is LNHDA, CDR2 SQIVND (reference sequence). Trimming removed 4 bases from V and 1 base from J; junction bases left unmatched: 6. This chain links TRBV19 with TRBJ2-7; TRBD2 agrees at 8 bases. The TCR originated in a man younger than 35 in good health. The sequencing sample was made of central memory CD4+ T cells from blood. CDR3 amino acids: CASSNTGTRSYEQYF. The CDR3 DNA is TGTGCCAGTAGTAATACCGGGACTAGGTCCTACGAGCAGTACTTC.